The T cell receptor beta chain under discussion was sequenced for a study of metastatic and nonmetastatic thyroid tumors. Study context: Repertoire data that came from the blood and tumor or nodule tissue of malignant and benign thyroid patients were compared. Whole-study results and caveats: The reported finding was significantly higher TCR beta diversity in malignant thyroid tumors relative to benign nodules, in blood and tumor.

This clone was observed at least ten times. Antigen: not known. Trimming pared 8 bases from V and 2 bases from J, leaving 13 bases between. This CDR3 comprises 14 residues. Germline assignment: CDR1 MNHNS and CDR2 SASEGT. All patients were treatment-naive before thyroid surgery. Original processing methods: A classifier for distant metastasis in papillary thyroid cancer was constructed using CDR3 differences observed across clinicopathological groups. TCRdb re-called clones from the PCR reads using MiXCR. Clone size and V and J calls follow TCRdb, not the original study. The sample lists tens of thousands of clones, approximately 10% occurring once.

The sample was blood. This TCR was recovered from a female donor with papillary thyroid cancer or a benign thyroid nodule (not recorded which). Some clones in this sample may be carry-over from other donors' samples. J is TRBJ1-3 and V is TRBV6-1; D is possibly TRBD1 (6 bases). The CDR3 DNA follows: TGTGCCAGCGAGACAGGAAATACTGGAAACACCATATATTTT. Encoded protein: CASETGNTGNTIYF.